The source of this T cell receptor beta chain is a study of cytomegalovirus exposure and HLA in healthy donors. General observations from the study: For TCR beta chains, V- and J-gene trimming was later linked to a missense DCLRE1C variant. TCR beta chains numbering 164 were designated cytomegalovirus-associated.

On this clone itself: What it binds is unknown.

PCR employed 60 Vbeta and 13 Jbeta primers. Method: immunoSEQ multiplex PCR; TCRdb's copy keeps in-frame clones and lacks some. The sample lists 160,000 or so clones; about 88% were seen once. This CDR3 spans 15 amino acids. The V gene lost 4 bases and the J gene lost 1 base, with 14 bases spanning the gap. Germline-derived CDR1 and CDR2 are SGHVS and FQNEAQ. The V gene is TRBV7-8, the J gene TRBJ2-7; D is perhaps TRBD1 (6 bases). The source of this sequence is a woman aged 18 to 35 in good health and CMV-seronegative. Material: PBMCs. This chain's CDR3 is CASSYPPGESYEQYF. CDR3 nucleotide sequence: TGTGCCAGCAGCTACCCCCCAGGGGAATCCTACGAGCAGTACTTC.